Following are 27 T cell receptor beta chains from one sample sequenced in a study of spatial heterogeneity in lung cancer. TCRdb recomputed calls from the 5' RACE reads with MiXCR, one row per CDR3 protein. This sample has roughly 79,000 distinct CDR3 sequences, with around 7.3% found just once. Time point given: sample taken at primary tumor resection. The sequencing here drew on PBMCs, taken at surgery. Receptor source: a male donor with early-stage non-small cell lung cancer.

There are many counts of this clonotype. V is TRBV10-3 and J is TRBJ1-1; D perhaps matches TRBD1 (5 bases). Per the germline V gene, CDR1 is ENHRY and CDR2 is SYGVKD. V lost 4 bases, J lost 4 bases, and 10 bases lay in between. The CDR3 is made up of 13 amino acids. The CDR3 DNA reads TGTGCCATCAGTGCGCGGGGGGGCACTGAAGCTTTCTTT. Protein sequence: CAISARGGTEAFF.

The chain carries TRBV28 and TRBJ2-1; D is unresolved. Germline V gene lookup returns CDR1 MDHEN and CDR2 SYDVKM. The CDR3 has 15 residues. Deletions cut 5 bases from V and 0 bases from J, with 11 bases between. In DNA, the CDR3 is TGTGCCAGCAGTCTCGGACGGAGCTCCTACAATGAGCAGTTCTTC. Protein product: CASSLGRSSYNEQFF.

As concerns this clonotype: This sequence may be a read error, since a much larger clone differs from it by one base. The rearrangement links TRBV6-5 to TRBJ2-7, with TRBD1 as a possible D gene (5 bases). CDR1 and CDR2 (germline): MNHEY, SVGAGI. The CDR3 runs 15 residues. CDR3: CASSYSWSQGNEKYF. DNA of the CDR3: TGTGCCAGCAGTTACTCATGGTCCCAGGGTAACGAGAAGTACTTC.

In its sample, this clonotype was seen many times. The chain links TRBV9 to TRBJ1-2, with D perhaps matching TRBD1 (5 bases). Looked up from germline, CDR1 is SGDLS and CDR2 is YYNGEE. V lost 2 bases and J lost 0, with 11 bases in between. This CDR3 contains 15 residues. As DNA, the CDR3 is TGTGCCAGCAGCGTGTCGACAGATACTAACTATGGCTACACCTTC. This gives the protein CASSVSTDTNYGYTF.

This clonotype was counted only a few times. This rearrangement joins TRBV6-1 to TRBJ1-2; the D is unclear. The CDR3 has 15 residues. Germline V gene lookup returns CDR1 MNHNS and CDR2 SASEGT. The germline V and J ends were trimmed by 1 base and 5 bases, with 14 bases remaining between them. CDR3 sequence: CASSEGRSLIYGYTF. As DNA, the CDR3 is TGTGCCAGCAGTGAAGGACGCAGCTTGATTTATGGCTACACCTTC.

The sample holds many counts of this clonotype. The rearrangement joins TRBV30 to TRBJ1-1; possibly TRBD1 for D (5 bases). This CDR3 comprises 14 residues. V gave up 3 bases and J gave up 2 bases, with 13 bases separating them. Germline CDR1 reads GTSNPN; CDR2 reads SVGIG (reference sequence). The CDR3 reads CAWSRLTANTEAFF. DNA of the CDR3: TGTGCCTGGAGCCGCTTGACAGCCAACACTGAAGCTTTCTTT.

For this clonotype: Its ends do not fully match the called genes, so a read error is possible. The V and J genes are TRBV5-1 and TRBJ2-7; possible D gene TRBD1, 5 bases. This CDR3 is built from 13 residues. The germline V gene has CDR1 SGHRS and CDR2 YFSETQ. The chain's CDR3 is CASRLGPLDEQYF. In DNA form, the CDR3 reads TGCGCCAGCAGGTTGGGGCCCCTCGACGAGCAGTACTTC.

This clonotype was observed a few times. The chain couples TRBV5-1 to TRBJ2-1, with 11 nucleotides matching TRBD2. Germline-derived CDR1 and CDR2 are SGHRS and YFSETQ. V shed 0 bases and J 8 bases; nucleotides not matched to a gene: 4. This CDR3 is built from 15 residues. The CDR3 coding sequence is TGCGCCAGCAGCTTGGAAACTAGCGGGAGTGATGAGCAGTTCTTC. Translated, it gives CASSLETSGSDEQFF. Combining the CDR3 with reference TRBV5-1 and TRBJ2-1 gives the whole variable domain KAGVTQTPRYLIKTRGQQVTLSCSPISGHRSVSWYQQTPGQGLQFLFEYFSETQRNKGNFPGRFSGRQFSNSRSEMNVSTLELGDSALYLCASSLETSGSDEQFFGPGTRLTVL.

This clonotype was recorded a few times. The chain is built from TRBV20-1 and TRBJ1-5, with 8 bases that match TRBD1. The CDR3 sequence is 13 residues long. CDR1 DFQATT and CDR2 SNEGSKA come from the germline V gene (reference sequence). The trim removed 3 bases at V and 3 bases at J, leaving 1 base unmatched. CDR3 region: CSARTGANQPQHF. CDR3 DNA sequence: TGCAGTGCTAGGACAGGGGCCAATCAGCCCCAGCATTTT.

This clonotype was observed many times. This sequence joins TRBV4-3 and TRBJ2-1; D ambiguous. Between the trimmed V and J ends, which lost 2 bases and 5 bases, there was a span of 16 bases. CDR1 is LGHNA, CDR2 YSLEER, per germline. This CDR3 has 16 residues. CDR3 nucleotides: TGCGCCAGCAGCCAAATCCCCGAAGCGAATCACAATGAGCAGTTCTTC. This encodes CASSQIPEANHNEQFF.

The chain combines TRBV7-2 with TRBJ2-1; D is unclear. In germline, CDR1 is SGHTA, CDR2 FQGNSA. There are 12 residues in the CDR3. Trimming pared 1 base from V and 9 bases from J, leaving 7 bases between. The CDR3 loop is CASSLDWSEQFF. The CDR3, as DNA: TGTGCCAGCAGCTTAGACTGGAGTGAGCAGTTCTTC.

In the case of this clonotype: One junction end disagrees with the germline gene, perhaps due to a read error. The chain has TRBV7-2 and TRBJ1-4; TRBD1 might be the D (6 bases). This CDR3 is built from 15 residues. Germline V lookup: CDR1 SGHTA, CDR2 FQGNSA. The CDR3 nucleotides read TGTGCCAGCAGCCTAGCGGGGGGCACTAATGAAAAACTGTTTTTT. Its translation is CASSLAGGTNEKLFF. Full variable domain (remainder filled in from reference TRBV7-2 and TRBJ1-4): GAGVSQSPSNKVTEKGKDVELRCDPISGHTALYWYRQSLGQGLEFLIYFQGNSAPDKSGLPSDRFSAERTGGSVSTLTIQRTQQEDSAVYLCASSLAGGTNEKLFFGSGTQLSVL.

This clonotype was counted at least ten times. The chain combines TRBV23-1 with TRBJ1-1, with a possible D match to TRBD1 (6 bases). TRBV23-1 is filed as an ORF, its function uncertain. V lost 7 bases, J lost 1 base, and 13 bases lay in between. This CDR3 is 14 amino acids long. The CDR3 loop is CASTQGRTNTEAFF. Written as DNA, the CDR3 is TGCGCCAGCACACAGGGTAGGACGAACACTGAAGCTTTCTTT.

The chain is built from TRBV3-1 and TRBJ1-1; tentative D call: TRBD1 (5 bases). Germline values: CDR1 LGHDT, CDR2 YNNKEL (reference sequence). V was trimmed by 3 bases and J by 4 bases, leaving 9 bases between them. The CDR3 loop spans 13 amino acids. Here the CDR3 reads CASSQFQGTEAFF. In DNA, the CDR3 is TGTGCCAGCAGCCAGTTTCAGGGCACTGAAGCTTTCTTT.

In its sample, this clonotype was seen many times. The rearrangement uses TRBV5-1 and TRBJ2-7; D gene ambiguous. The germline gives CDR1 SGHRS, CDR2 YFSETQ. This CDR3 spans 14 amino acids. V lost 0 bases to trimming and J lost 2 bases, with 9 bases between them. The chain's CDR3 is CASSLVPSTYEQYF. Here the CDR3 DNA reads TGCGCCAGCAGCTTGGTTCCCTCGACCTACGAGCAGTACTTC.

This clonotype was recorded at least ten times. The chain couples TRBV4-1 to TRBJ2-2, with D perhaps matching TRBD1 (5 bases). Deletions cut 4 bases from V and 4 bases from J, with 13 bases between. This CDR3 is 15 amino acids long. Germline CDR1 reads MGHRA; CDR2 reads YSYEKL. The CDR3 here is CASSLREVGTGELFF. CDR3 nucleotides: TGCGCCAGCAGCCTCAGGGAAGTTGGCACCGGGGAGCTGTTTTTT.

This clonotype has more than one count but fewer than ten. Written as DNA, the CDR3 is TGTGCCAGCAGCACTACGCAGGTCAGCTCCTACGAGCAGTACTTC. Translated, it gives CASSTTQVSSYEQYF. The chain uses TRBV6-5 and TRBJ2-7; D unresolved. The CDR3 loop spans 15 amino acids. The germline V gene encodes CDR1 MNHEY and CDR2 SVGAGI. V gave up 6 bases and J gave up 0 bases, with 15 bases separating them.

Ten or more counts support this clonotype. The CDR3 loop reads CASMSGQKNTEAFF. CDR3 DNA sequence: TGTGCCAGCATGTCGGGACAGAAGAACACTGAAGCTTTCTTT. V gene TRBV6-5 combines with J gene TRBJ1-1, with 7 bases matching TRBD1. The CDR3 has 14 residues. Germline values: CDR1 MNHEY, CDR2 SVGAGI. Trimming took 7 bases from V and 1 from J; bases not matched to a gene: 6.

This clonotype was counted ten times or more. Lacking the conserved final phenylalanine or tryptophan, this CDR3 likely reflects a read error. The chain joins TRBV6-5 to TRBJ1-5, with D perhaps matching TRBD1 (5 bases). This CDR3 is 14 amino acids long. Between the trimmed V and J ends, which lost 6 bases and 6 bases, there was a span of 15 bases. In germline, CDR1 is MNHEY, CDR2 SVGAGI. The CDR3 sequence is CASSPGTASQPQHI. The DNA for the CDR3 is TGTGCCAGCAGCCCTGGGACCGCGAGTCAGCCCCAGCATATT.

This clonotype was recorded many times. The chain has TRBV2 and TRBJ2-6; D may be TRBD2 (5 bases). The CDR3 consists of 15 residues. Looked up from germline, CDR1 is SNHLY and CDR2 is FYNNEI. V was shortened by 6 bases and J by 0 bases, with 9 bases between the two germline ends. CDR3: CASRVGNSGANVLTF. CDR3 DNA sequence: TGTGCCAGCAGAGTCGGGAACTCTGGGGCCAACGTCCTGACTTTC.

This clonotype was observed a few times. The rearrangement uses TRBV12-3 or TRBV12-4 and TRBJ2-1; tentatively, D is TRBD2 (6 bases). The V gene lost 3 bases and the J gene lost 8 bases, with 14 bases spanning the gap. This CDR3 has 14 amino acids. In DNA form, the CDR3 reads TGTGCCAGCAGTTTGAGGACGCGGAGGGATGAGCAGTTCTTC. This sequence encodes CASSLRTRRDEQFF.

Many counts were recorded for this clonotype. This chain uses TRBV19 with TRBJ1-3; 9 bases are shared with TRBD1. The CDR3 spans 13 residues. Germline loops: CDR1 LNHDA, CDR2 SQIVND (reference sequence). The V gene end was trimmed by 6 bases and the J gene end by 5 bases; junction bases not matched to a gene: 2. The CDR3 DNA reads as TGTGCCAGTAGCGGGACAGGGCGAAACACCATATATTTT. This encodes CASSGTGRNTIYF.

This clonotype was observed at least ten times. The chain has TRBV20-1 and TRBJ1-1; no definite D call. CDR1 is DFQATT and CDR2 is SNEGSKA in the germline V gene (reference sequence). With 0 bases removed from V and 4 bases from J, the gap between germline ends came to 18 bases. The CDR3 is 16 residues long. This chain's CDR3 is CSARDLSARWGTEAFF. For the CDR3, the DNA is TGCAGTGCTAGAGATTTGAGCGCCCGATGGGGCACTGAAGCTTTCTTT.

This clonotype was counted ten times or more. V and J are TRBV6-2 or TRBV6-3 and TRBJ1-1; D ambiguous. The CDR3 totals 15 residues. Germline V CDR1 and CDR2: MNHEY, SVGEGT. The V and J ends lost 5 bases and 0 bases respectively, with 13 bases between them. CDR3 region: CASSRSAGMNTEAFF. CDR3 coding DNA: TGTGCCAGCAGTCGTTCCGCCGGGATGAACACTGAAGCTTTCTTT.

J is TRBJ2-3 and V is TRBV29-1; 7 bases match TRBD2. J gave up 2 bases and V 3 bases, and 5 bases lay outside the gene matches. The CDR3 consists of 14 residues. The germline gives CDR1 SQVTM, CDR2 ANQGSEA. CDR3 protein: CSVDAGGTTDTQYF. The DNA of the CDR3 is TGCAGCGTTGACGCCGGGGGGACCACAGATACGCAGTATTTT.

This clonotype came up many times. The CDR3, as DNA: TGCAGCGCTCCCAGGCCCATCAAGAACACTGAAGCTTTCTTT. The encoded protein is CSAPRPIKNTEAFF. The V call is TRBV29-1, the J call TRBJ1-1; D gene unclear. V was trimmed by 7 bases and J by 1 base, leaving 16 bases between them. The germline CDR1 and CDR2 sequences are SQVTM and ANQGSEA. The CDR3 covers 14 residues.

This clonotype was recorded a few times. J is TRBJ1-2 and V is TRBV7-8, with unresolved D. Germline loops: CDR1 SGHVS, CDR2 FQNEAQ. The V end was cut by 3 bases, the J end by 8 bases, with 13 bases between. The CDR3 covers 13 residues. The CDR3 protein is CASSLGQTGGYTF. CDR3 coding DNA: TGTGCCAGCAGCTTGGGCCAGACGGGGGGCTACACCTTC.